This TCR beta chain was observed in a study of blood T cell repertoires in COVID-19. About the research overall: The origin of the acute and convalescent COVID-19 samples was the United States, Italy and Spain.

Those enrolled, adults aged 18 to 89 years, came from under 25 US areas. Per the authors' pipeline: Estimation of nucleated cell counts relied on the amplification of reference gene primers. Method: immunoSEQ multiplex PCR; TCRdb's copy keeps in-frame clones and lacks some. For V, J and clone size, that table is used; D and trimming come from the DNA. The sample carries approximately 470,000 clones, about nine tenths recorded once. The source is a woman between 18 and 29 years old who had recovered from COVID-19. Source material: PBMCs or T cells enriched from blood (not recorded which).

In DNA form, the CDR3 reads TGTGCCAGCTCATCGGACAGGGGGGTCAATCAGCCCCAGCATTTT. It translates to CASSSDRGVNQPQHF. V and J are TRBV18 and TRBJ1-5; 10 bases map to TRBD1. From germline, CDR1 is KGHSH and CDR2 LQKENI. The V segment lost 5 bases and the J segment 3 bases; nucleotides outside the gene matches: 4. This CDR3 is built from 15 residues.